This T cell receptor (beta chain) was documented in a study of identical twins. From the 5' RACE reads, TCRdb called clonotypes with MiXCR, one entry per CDR3 protein. Of about 150,000 distinct CDR3 sequences listed, around 3.6% were seen once; the top ten hold 8% to 8.5%. V gave up 5 bases and J gave up 3 bases; unmatched junction bases: 6. Germline loops: CDR1 SGHAT, CDR2 FQNNGV. This CDR3 has 14 residues. This clonotype has at least ten counts. V is TRBV11-2 and J is TRBJ1-2; 7 positions agree with TRBD1. The TCR was taken from a man aged 18 to 29 in good health. The source material was memory T cells sorted from blood. The CDR3 nucleotides read TGTGCCAGCAGCGAGAGGACAGGAGACTATGGCTACACCTTC. Translating it yields CASSERTGDYGYTF.